This T cell receptor beta chain was captured by sequencing in a study of beta chain features in type 1 diabetes. Study-level points and caveats: Within patients, naive, central memory and Treg TCRB repertoires seemed more similar than within healthy donors. When VDJ junctions were examined, type 1 diabetes patients showed fewer insertions and more deletions. High TCR expression in some cells could lead to their over-representation in cDNA sequencing. All four CD4+ subsets from Type 1 diabetes patients carried moderately but significantly shorter TCRB CDR3s.

Note on this clone: The antigen remains undetermined.

TCRB transcripts that were expressed got sequenced, as all of the isolated RNA had been reverse transcribed. Naive, central memory and regulatory T cell samples averaged roughly 3.6 million reads. Data came from immunoSEQ multiplex PCR; TCRdb stores just in-frame clones and leaves some out. The sample yields 95,000 to 150,000 clones, roughly 15% seen once. The germline gives CDR1 SNHLY, CDR2 FYNNEI. CDR3 length equals 13 residues. Trimming removed 5 bases at V and 6 bases at J, with 13 bases between. The chain employs TRBV2 and TRBJ1-2, with D possibly TRBD1 on 5 matching bases. The sequencing sample was made of central memory CD4+ T cells from blood. The sequence derives from a man aged 25-45 years with type 1 diabetes. The CDR3, as DNA: TGTGCCAGCAGTATTGGGGAAGGGGATGGCTACACCTTC. Translating gives CASSIGEGDGYTF.